This T cell receptor (beta chain) was documented in a study of OX40 agonist ivuxolimab in advanced cancers. Here immunoSEQ multiplex PCR was the method, and the copy in TCRdb shows in-frame clones only, minus some. The sample lists approximately 89,000 clones; 88% were seen once. CDR3 length: 16 amino acids. Germline assignment: CDR1 MGHRA and CDR2 YSYEKL. V was pared by 6 bases and J by 4 bases, with 21 bases between. This clonotype was obtained from an adult with an advanced solid tumor such as melanoma, head and neck, liver or kidney cancer. The sequencing used CD4+ or CD8+ T cells sorted from blood, collected in a trial of the OX40 agonist ivuxolimab. The chain is built from TRBV4-1 and TRBJ1-1; D is perhaps TRBD1 (6 bases). CDR3 sequence (DNA): TGCGCCAGCAGTCACCAGGGGCAGGGTGAGGGCACTGAAGCTTTCTTT. This translates into CASSHQGQGEGTEAFF.